A single sample is the source of the 9 T cell receptor beta chains below, sequenced in a study of blood T cell repertoires in COVID-19. The protocol was immunoSEQ multiplex PCR, while the TCRdb copy is restricted to in-frame clones and leaves out a portion. Of some 290,000 clones listed, roughly 91% are singletons. Source material: peripheral blood. The receptors stem from a woman between 25 and 40 years old with COVID-19, enrolled during active disease.

This sequence joins TRBV19 and TRBJ1-1; D uncertain. This CDR3 region has 11 residues. Germline CDR1 and CDR2: LNHDA and SQIVND (reference sequence). With 11 bases removed from V and 4 bases from J, the gap between germline ends came to 11 bases. For the CDR3, the DNA is TGTGCCCTGCGGGGTCCCACTGAAGCTTTCTTT. Amino acids: CALRGPTEAFF.

The chain combines TRBV28 with TRBJ2-7, with D maybe TRBD2 (6 bases). The germline CDR1 and CDR2 sequences are MDHEN and SYDVKM. The CDR3 has 16 residues. V gave up 10 bases and J gave up 1 base, with 23 bases separating them. The CDR3 DNA reads TGTGCCATCTCACTCCGCGGGACGGCCCATTCCTACGAGCAGTACTTC. Amino acid sequence: CAISLRGTAHSYEQYF.

The chain has TRBV19 and TRBJ1-4, with D possibly matching TRBD1 (5 bases). The CDR3 has 14 amino acids. Germline CDR1 is LNHDA and CDR2 is SQIVND (reference sequence). Trimming left V 8 bases short and J 4 bases short, with 14 bases between. The CDR3 is CASPGRGYNEKLFF. The CDR3 nucleotides read TGTGCCAGTCCAGGGCGCGGCTATAATGAAAAACTGTTTTTT.

This clone appeared a single time. The CDR3 reads CASRTSGGSLYNEQFF. As DNA, the CDR3 is TGCGCCAGCAGGACTAGCGGGGGATCTTTGTACAATGAGCAGTTCTTC. J is TRBJ2-1 and V is TRBV4-1, with TRBD2 identical over 12 bases. Germline assignment: CDR1 MGHRA and CDR2 YSYEKL. V dropped 6 bases and J dropped 4; count of bases not matched to a gene: 7. There are 16 residues in the CDR3.

The chain recombines TRBV18 with TRBJ2-7; tentative D call: TRBD2 (7 bases). The germline gives CDR1 KGHSH, CDR2 LQKENI. With 3 bases removed from V and 6 bases from J, the gap between germline ends came to 12 bases. This CDR3 contains 13 residues. The CDR3 sequence: CASSPGGPGEQYF. The CDR3, as DNA: TGTGCCAGCTCACCGGGGGGGCCGGGCGAGCAGTACTTC.

The chain combines TRBV10-3 with TRBJ1-1; 7 bases map to TRBD1. Germline loops: CDR1 ENHRY, CDR2 SYGVKD. The CDR3 runs to 12 residues. The V segment lost 6 bases and the J segment 3 bases; nucleotides outside the gene matches: 1. The CDR3, as DNA: TGTGCCATCAGCACAGGGGACACTGAAGCTTTCTTT. It yields the protein CAISTGDTEAFF.

This clone was seen repeatedly, ten times or more. The genes are TRBV14 and TRBJ1-1, with D tentatively TRBD1 (5 bases). Deletions cut 2 bases from V and 12 bases from J, with 16 bases between. CDR1 is SGHDN and CDR2 is FVKESK in the germline V gene. The CDR3 is 13 amino acids. For the CDR3, the DNA is TGTGCCAGCAGCCAACTCGGGAGGGGACGGACTTTCTTT. This codes for CASSQLGRGRTFF.

This clone was seen only a few times. The chain carries TRBV28 and TRBJ1-2; 9 positions match TRBD1. This CDR3 region has 13 residues. J gave up 4 bases and V 3 bases, and 0 bases lay outside the gene matches. From germline, CDR1 is MDHEN and CDR2 SYDVKM. Here the CDR3 reads CASSLDRGYGYTF. As DNA, the CDR3 is TGTGCCAGCAGTTTGGACAGGGGCTATGGCTACACCTTC.

This chain connects TRBV10-1 to TRBJ2-2, with 11 nucleotides matching TRBD1. The germline CDR1 and CDR2 sequences are WNHNN and SYGVQD (reference sequence). This CDR3 has 15 residues. Germline trimming cut 5 bases from V and 4 bases from J; bases unmatched to any gene: 3. The CDR3, as DNA: TGCGCCAGCAGTCCCGGGACAGGGGGCACCGGGGAGCTGTTTTTT. This translates into CASSPGTGGTGELFF.